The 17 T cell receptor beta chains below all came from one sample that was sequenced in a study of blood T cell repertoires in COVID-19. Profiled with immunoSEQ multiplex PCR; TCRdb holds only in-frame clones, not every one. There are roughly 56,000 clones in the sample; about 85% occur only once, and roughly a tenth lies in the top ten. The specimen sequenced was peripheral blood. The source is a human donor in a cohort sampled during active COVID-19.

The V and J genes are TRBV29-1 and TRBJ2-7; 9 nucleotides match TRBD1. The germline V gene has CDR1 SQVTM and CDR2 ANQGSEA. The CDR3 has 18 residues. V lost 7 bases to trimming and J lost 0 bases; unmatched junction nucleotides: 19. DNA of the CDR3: TGCAGCGGCCACCGTGGGACAGGGCCTCACGACCCCTCCTACGAGCAGTACTTC. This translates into CSGHRGTGPHDPSYEQYF.

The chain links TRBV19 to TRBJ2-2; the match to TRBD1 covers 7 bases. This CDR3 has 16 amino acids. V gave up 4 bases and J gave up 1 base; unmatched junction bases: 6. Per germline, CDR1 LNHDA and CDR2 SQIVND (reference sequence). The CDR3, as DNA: TGTGCCAGTAGTACCGGACAGGATCTGAACACCGGGGAGCTGTTTTTT. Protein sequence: CASSTGQDLNTGELFF.

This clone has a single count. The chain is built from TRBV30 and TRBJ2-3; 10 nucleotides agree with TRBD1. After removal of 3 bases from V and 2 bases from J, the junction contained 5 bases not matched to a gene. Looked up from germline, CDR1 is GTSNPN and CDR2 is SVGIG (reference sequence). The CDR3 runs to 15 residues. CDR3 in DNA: TGTGCCTGGAGGGGGGGACAGGGGATCACAGATACGCAGTATTTT. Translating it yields CAWRGGQGITDTQYF.

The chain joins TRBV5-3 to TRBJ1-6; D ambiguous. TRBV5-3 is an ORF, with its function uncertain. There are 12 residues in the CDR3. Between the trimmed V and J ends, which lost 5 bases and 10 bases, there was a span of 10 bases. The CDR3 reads CARRESFSPLHF. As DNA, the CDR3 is TGTGCCAGAAGGGAGTCTTTCTCACCCCTCCACTTT.

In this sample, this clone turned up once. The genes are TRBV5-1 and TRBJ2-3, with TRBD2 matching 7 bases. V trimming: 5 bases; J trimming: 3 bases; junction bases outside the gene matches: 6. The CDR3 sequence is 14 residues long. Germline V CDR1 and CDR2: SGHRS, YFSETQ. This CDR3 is CASSGGRGTDTQYF. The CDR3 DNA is TGCGCCAGCAGTGGCGGGAGAGGGACAGATACGCAGTATTTT.

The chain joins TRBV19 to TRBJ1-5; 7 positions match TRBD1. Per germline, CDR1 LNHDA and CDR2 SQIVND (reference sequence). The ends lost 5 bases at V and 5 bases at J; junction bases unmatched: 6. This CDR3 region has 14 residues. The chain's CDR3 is CASSLRDSDQPQHF. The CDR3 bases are TGTGCCAGTAGTCTCCGGGACAGTGATCAGCCCCAGCATTTT.

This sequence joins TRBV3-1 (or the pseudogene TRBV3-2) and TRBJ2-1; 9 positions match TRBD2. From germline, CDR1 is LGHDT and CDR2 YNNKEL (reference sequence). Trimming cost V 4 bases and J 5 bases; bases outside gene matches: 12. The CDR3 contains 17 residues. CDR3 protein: CASSRPTGSSGNNEQFF. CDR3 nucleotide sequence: TGTGCCAGCAGCCGACCAACAGGGTCTAGCGGGAACAATGAGCAGTTCTTC.

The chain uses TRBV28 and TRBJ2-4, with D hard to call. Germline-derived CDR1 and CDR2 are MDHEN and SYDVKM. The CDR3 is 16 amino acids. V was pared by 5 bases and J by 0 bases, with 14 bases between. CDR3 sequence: CASSPARSVAKNIQYF. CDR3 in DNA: TGTGCCAGCAGTCCTGCTCGGTCCGTAGCCAAAAACATTCAGTACTTC.

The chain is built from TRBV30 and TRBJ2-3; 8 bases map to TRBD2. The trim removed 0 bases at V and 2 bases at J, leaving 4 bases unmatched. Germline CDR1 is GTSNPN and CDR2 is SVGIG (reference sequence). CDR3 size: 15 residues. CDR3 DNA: TGTGCCTGGAGTGTACTAGCGGAGCCCACAGATACGCAGTATTTT. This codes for CAWSVLAEPTDTQYF.

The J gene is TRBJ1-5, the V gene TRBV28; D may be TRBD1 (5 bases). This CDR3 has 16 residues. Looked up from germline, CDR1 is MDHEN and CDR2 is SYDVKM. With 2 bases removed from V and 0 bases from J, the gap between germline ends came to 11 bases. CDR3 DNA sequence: TGTGCCAGCAGTTTAAAGGGGTTTTATAGCAATCAGCCCCAGCATTTT. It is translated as CASSLKGFYSNQPQHF.

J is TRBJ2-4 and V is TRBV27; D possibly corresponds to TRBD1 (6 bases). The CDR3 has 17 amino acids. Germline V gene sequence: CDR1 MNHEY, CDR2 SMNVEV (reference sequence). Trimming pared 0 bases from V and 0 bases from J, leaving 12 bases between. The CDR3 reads CASSLSGQILAKNIQYF. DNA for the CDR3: TGTGCCAGCAGTTTATCGGGACAAATTCTAGCCAAAAACATTCAGTACTTC.

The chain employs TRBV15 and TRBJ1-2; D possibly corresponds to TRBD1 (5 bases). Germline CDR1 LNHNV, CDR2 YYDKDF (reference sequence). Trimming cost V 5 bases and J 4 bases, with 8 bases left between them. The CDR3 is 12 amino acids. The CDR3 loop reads CATSGQSYGYTF. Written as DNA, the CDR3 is TGTGCCACCAGCGGACAATCCTATGGCTACACCTTC.

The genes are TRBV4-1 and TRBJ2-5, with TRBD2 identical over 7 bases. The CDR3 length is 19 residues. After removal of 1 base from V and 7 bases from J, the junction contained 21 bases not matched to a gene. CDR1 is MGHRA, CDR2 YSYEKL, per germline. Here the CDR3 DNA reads TGCGCCAGCAGCCAAGTTGGCGGGAGAGTCTGGGAGGCCCGGGGGACCCAGTACTTC. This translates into CASSQVGGRVWEARGTQYF.

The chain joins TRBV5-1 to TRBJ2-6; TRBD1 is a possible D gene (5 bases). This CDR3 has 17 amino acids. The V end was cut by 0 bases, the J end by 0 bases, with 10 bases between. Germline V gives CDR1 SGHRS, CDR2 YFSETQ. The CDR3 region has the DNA TGCGCCAGCAGCTTGGCCAGGGCCCCCTCTGGGGCCAACGTCCTGACTTTC. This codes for CASSLARAPSGANVLTF.

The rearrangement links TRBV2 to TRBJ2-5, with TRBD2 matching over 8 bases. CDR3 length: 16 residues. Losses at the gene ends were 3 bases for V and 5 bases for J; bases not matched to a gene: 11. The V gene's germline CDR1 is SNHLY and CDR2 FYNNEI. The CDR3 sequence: CASSDWVSGKGETQYF. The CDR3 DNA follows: TGTGCCAGCAGTGATTGGGTTAGCGGGAAGGGGGAGACCCAGTACTTC.

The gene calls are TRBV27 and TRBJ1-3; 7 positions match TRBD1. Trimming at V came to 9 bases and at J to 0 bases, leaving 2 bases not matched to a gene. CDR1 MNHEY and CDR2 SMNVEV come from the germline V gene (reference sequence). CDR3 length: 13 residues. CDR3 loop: CASRQGSGNTIYF. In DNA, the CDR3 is TGTGCCAGTAGACAGGGCTCTGGAAACACCATATATTTT.

The DNA for the CDR3 is TGTGCCAGCAGTCCCCCCGGGACTAGGGGGAGAGGCTCGGGTGAGCAGTACTTC. Protein: CASSPPGTRGRGSGEQYF. The rearrangement links TRBV6-6 to TRBJ2-7; 8 nucleotides align to TRBD2. The V and J ends lost 5 bases and 7 bases, in that order; junction bases with no gene match: 22. CDR3 length equals 18 residues. The germline CDR1 and CDR2 sequences are MNHNY and SVGAGI (reference sequence).